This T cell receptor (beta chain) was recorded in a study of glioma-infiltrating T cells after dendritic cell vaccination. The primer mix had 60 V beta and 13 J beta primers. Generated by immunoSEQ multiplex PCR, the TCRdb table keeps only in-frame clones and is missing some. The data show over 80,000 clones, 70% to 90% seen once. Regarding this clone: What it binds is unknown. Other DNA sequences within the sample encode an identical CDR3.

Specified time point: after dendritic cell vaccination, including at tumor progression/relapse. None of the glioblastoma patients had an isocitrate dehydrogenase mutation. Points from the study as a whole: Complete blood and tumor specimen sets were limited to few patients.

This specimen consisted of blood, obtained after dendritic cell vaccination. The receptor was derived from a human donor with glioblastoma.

CDR3 sequence reads: CASSLGTGGYEQYF. The CDR3 coding sequence is TGCGCCAGCAGCTTGGGGACAGGGGGGTACGAGCAGTACTTC. V gene TRBV5-1 combines with J gene TRBJ2-7, with 10 bases aligning to TRBD1. Germline V gene lookup returns CDR1 SGHRS and CDR2 YFSETQ. The CDR3 covers 14 residues. V dropped 0 bases and J dropped 4; count of bases not matched to a gene: 1.